This T cell receptor beta chain was sequenced during a study of T cells in Graves' hyperthyroidism and ophthalmopathy. Study in general: Upon initial diagnosis and before any treatment, peripheral blood was collected. The study, taken as a whole, reports: Expanded thyroid clonotypes (above 0.001) were mostly also found in blood.

Based on clinical symptoms, serum thyroxine and TRAb, thyroid ultrasound and orbital computed tomography, diagnoses were reached. From under 12 ml of fresh peripheral blood, PBMCs were isolated. RNA transcripts yielded amplified TCR beta CDR3 regions. The TCR CDR3 first-round RT-PCR relied on the HTBI primer set. Each CDR3 protein is one row after TCRdb ran MiXCR on the multiplex PCR reads. Found here are 450,000 to 600,000 distinct CDR3 sequences, just under 20% of them singletons; the top ten hold about 45%. V dropped 4 bases and J dropped 6; count of bases not matched to a gene: 5. CDR1 and CDR2 (germline): SGHDN, FVKESK. This CDR3 contains 15 residues. Notes on this clonotype: Its antigen is still unknown.

V is TRBV14 and J is TRBJ2-1, with 11 bases aligning to TRBD2. The specimen sequenced was blood. The sequence was collected from a man aged 40-49 years with Graves' ophthalmopathy. The CDR3 DNA follows: TGTGCCAGCAGCCCCCGACTAGCGGGAACCAATGAGCAGTTCTTC. This codes for CASSPRLAGTNEQFF. Variable domain in full (rest from reference TRBV14 and TRBJ2-1): EAGVTQFPSHSVIEKGQTVTLRCDPISGHDNLYWYRRVMGKEIKFLLHFVKESKQDESGMPNNRFLAERTGGTYSTLKVQPAELEDSGVYFCASSPRLAGTNEQFFGPGTRLTVL.